This TCR beta chain originates from a study of early T cells in non-severe SARS-CoV-2 infection. Study background: Sequenced bulk RNA came from whole blood that was unsorted, and chains were unpaired.

MiXCR, run by TCRdb on the 5' RACE reads, gives a single entry per CDR3 protein. Among 80,000 to 95,000 distinct CDR3 sequences, 9% to 15% were seen once, and the ten largest hold about 6.5%. Study observations and caveats: Reliance on VDJdb matching favored anti-spike CD8 responses; private and CD4 specificities were missed.

CDR3 length: 15 residues. V lost 5 bases, J lost 0 bases, and 13 bases lay in between. About this clonotype: What it recognizes is unknown.

The TCR originated in an adult who was a healthcare worker with PCR-confirmed SARS-CoV-2 infection or an uninfected control (not recorded which). Sequencing was performed on whole blood. This chain connects TRBV12-3 or TRBV12-4 to TRBJ1-1; a possible D gene is TRBD1 (6 bases). The CDR3, as DNA: TGTGCCAGCAGTAGGGGGGAGGGGATGAACACTGAAGCTTTCTTT. It codes for CASSRGEGMNTEAFF.